This entry features one T cell receptor (beta chain) sequence. Compared with germline, one end of the junction differs, possibly owing to a read error. The germline CDR1 and CDR2 sequences are SGHVS and FQNEAQ. CDR3 length equals 17 residues. This sample is part of a study of T-cell reconstitution after alpha-beta-depleted transplantation in children. Preparation of the TCRbeta library involved a method that used unique molecular identifiers. In TCRdb, the PCR reads were re-called with MiXCR into one record per CDR3 protein. The sample gives around 100,000 distinct CDR3 sequences, roughly 6% of which show up once; roughly 5.5% is in the top ten.

The sequence derives from a female patient aged 2 to 10 who had a stem cell transplant for Fanconi anemia, so the T cells may come from the graft donor. J is TRBJ2-2 and V is TRBV7-8, with TRBD1 identical over 10 bases. Sample: PBMCs, mostly from graft donor cells, taken 60 days after TCRalphabeta/CD19-depleted stem cell transplant. The CDR3 DNA reads as TGTGCCAGCAGCTCACGTGGGACAGGGGCGTACACGGGGGAGCTGTTTTTT. Its translation is CASSSRGTGAYTGELFF.